The 25 T cell receptor beta chains below come from one sample, sequenced in a study of blood T cell repertoires in COVID-19. Repertoires were generated with immunoSEQ multiplex PCR, while TCRdb's copy carries only in-frame clones and drops some. Here the sample spans about 220,000 clones, 88% being singletons. The material sequenced was PBMCs or T cells enriched from blood (not recorded which). These TCRs come from a woman in her 30s who had recovered from COVID-19.

CDR3 sequence reads: CASSEQGAYSGNTIYF. CDR3 sequence (DNA): TGTGCCAGCAGTGAGCAGGGGGCCTACTCTGGAAACACCATATATTTT. The rearrangement joins TRBV6-1 to TRBJ1-3; TRBD1 matches at 8 bases. V lost 3 bases and J lost 0; bases outside the gene matches: 4. The CDR3 contains 16 residues. Germline CDR1 MNHNS, CDR2 SASEGT.

This chain joins TRBV5-8 and TRBJ1-2; a possible D gene is TRBD1 (5 bases). This CDR3 region has 14 residues. The germline V and J ends were trimmed by 4 bases and 4 bases, with 14 bases remaining between them. Germline V lookup: CDR1 SGHTS, CDR2 YDEGEE. CDR3 DNA sequence: TGTGCCAGCAGCGATACAGGAGCCACCTATGGCTACACCTTC. Translation gives CASSDTGATYGYTF.

This clone was found a few times. The chain joins TRBV27 to TRBJ1-6; 9 bases match TRBD1. V lost 5 bases and J lost 8; bases outside the gene matches: 4. This CDR3 region has 14 residues. The germline CDR1 and CDR2 sequences are MNHEY and SMNVEV (reference sequence). The CDR3 DNA reads TGTGCCAGCAGTCTCCGGGACAGGGATTCACCCCTCCACTTT. It encodes CASSLRDRDSPLHF.

The chain carries TRBV9 and TRBJ1-2; D is uncertain. The length of the CDR3 is 15 residues. Trimming removed 0 bases from V and 7 bases from J, with 16 bases in between. The germline V gene encodes CDR1 SGDLS and CDR2 YYNGEE. The CDR3 protein is CASSVGPGSRRGYTF. DNA of the CDR3: TGTGCCAGCAGCGTAGGTCCGGGAAGCAGGCGTGGCTACACCTTC.

This clone came up many times. This chain joins TRBV9 and TRBJ2-5; the D is unclear. The CDR3 has 14 amino acids. Per germline, CDR1 SGDLS and CDR2 YYNGEE. V was shortened by 0 bases and J by 0 bases, with 6 bases between the two germline ends. CDR3 nucleotide sequence: TGTGCCAGCAGCGTAGGTCCCGACCAAGAGACCCAGTACTTC. Translating gives CASSVGPDQETQYF.

The chain links TRBV19 to TRBJ1-3; D is undetermined. This CDR3 region has 16 residues. Trimming stripped 5 bases from V and 0 bases from J, with 14 bases between. CDR1 LNHDA and CDR2 SQIVND come from the germline V gene (reference sequence). The DNA for the CDR3 is TGTGCCAGTAGTCGAAGCGGCACCTACTCTGGAAACACCATATATTTT. Translated, it gives CASSRSGTYSGNTIYF.

The genes are TRBV19 and TRBJ1-2; D not certain. CDR3 size: 10 residues. Germline V gives CDR1 LNHDA, CDR2 SQIVND (reference sequence). V was shortened by 5 bases and J by 8 bases, with 6 bases between the two germline ends. The DNA for the CDR3 is TGTGCCAGTAGTTCGGGGGGCTACACCTTC. Translated: CASSSGGYTF.

The chain is built from TRBV4-1 and TRBJ2-2; tentative D call: TRBD1 (5 bases). Trimming removed 1 base from V and 5 bases from J, with 11 bases in between. CDR1 and CDR2 from the germline V gene are MGHRA and YSYEKL. This CDR3 is built from 15 residues. The CDR3: CASSQGRTGTGELFF. CDR3 coding DNA: TGCGCCAGCAGCCAAGGGCGCACAGGAACCGGGGAGCTGTTTTTT.

In this sample, this clone turned up once. The gene calls are TRBV7-6 and TRBJ2-1; maybe TRBD1 (5 bases). Trimming cost V 3 bases and J 5 bases, with 11 bases left between them. CDR1 is SGHVS and CDR2 is FNYEAQ in the germline V gene. CDR3 length: 14 amino acids. CDR3 nucleotide sequence: TGTGCCAGCAGCTTGAACAGGCAAAACAATGAGCAGTTCTTC. It encodes CASSLNRQNNEQFF. The variable domain in full, completed from reference TRBV7-6 and TRBJ2-1, reads GAGVSQSPRYKVTKRGQDVALRCDPISGHVSLYWYRQALGQGPEFLTYFNYEAQQDKSGLPNDRFSAERPEGSISTLTIQRTEQRDSAMYRCASSLNRQNNEQFFGPGTRLTVL.

This clone was recorded once. The chain uses TRBV10-2 and TRBJ1-2; tentative D call: TRBD1 (6 bases). CDR1 and CDR2 from the germline V gene are WSHSY and SAAADI. Trimming pared 5 bases from V and 5 bases from J, leaving 18 bases between. The CDR3 has 15 residues. The chain's CDR3 is CASSKTNTGRYGYTF. CDR3 in DNA: TGCGCCAGCAGTAAAACAAATACAGGGCGGTATGGCTACACCTTC.

In nucleotides, the CDR3 is TGTGCCAGCAGCGTAGTACAGGGGGGTACAGGGGAGCTGTTTTTT. Protein: CASSVVQGGTGELFF. The gene calls are TRBV9 and TRBJ2-2, with TRBD1 identical over 8 bases. Germline CDR1 reads SGDLS; CDR2 reads YYNGEE. With V trimmed by 0 bases and J by 8 bases, 6 bases remained unmatched. The CDR3 consists of 15 residues.

In its sample, this clone was seen a few times. V gene TRBV5-4 combines with J gene TRBJ1-6; D possibly corresponds to TRBD1 (6 bases). From germline, CDR1 is SGHNT and CDR2 YYREEE (reference sequence). Trimming left V 5 bases short and J 1 base short, with 10 bases between. This CDR3 comprises 15 residues. The CDR3 coding sequence is TGTGCCAGCAGAAACAGGGAGTCCTATAATTCACCCCTCCACTTT. Residues: CASRNRESYNSPLHF.

The chain couples TRBV19 to TRBJ1-5; 9 bases map to TRBD1. CDR1 LNHDA and CDR2 SQIVND come from the germline V gene (reference sequence). This CDR3 is 15 amino acids long. Trimming cost V 6 bases and J 2 bases; bases outside gene matches: 5. The CDR3, as DNA: TGTGCCAGTAGCCCCGACAGGGGGGGCAATCAGCCCCAGCATTTT. Translated, it gives CASSPDRGGNQPQHF.

The genes are TRBV10-3 and TRBJ1-4, with 7 bases aligning to TRBD1. V dropped 6 bases and J dropped 0; count of bases not matched to a gene: 10. Germline CDR1 reads ENHRY; CDR2 reads SYGVKD. The CDR3 has 17 residues. DNA for the CDR3: TGTGCCATCAGCCAAACAGGGGAAAGTGCAACTAATGAAAAACTGTTTTTT. Translation: CAISQTGESATNEKLFF.

The V and J genes are TRBV3-1 (or the pseudogene TRBV3-2) and TRBJ1-1; weak D call: TRBD1 (6 bases). Germline V CDR1 and CDR2: LGHDT, YNNKEL (reference sequence). The CDR3 sequence is 14 residues long. V lost 4 bases and J lost 4, with 13 bases in between. In nucleotides, the CDR3 is TGTGCCAGCAGCCTGGGACATACGGGCACTGAAGCTTTCTTT. Protein: CASSLGHTGTEAFF.

The CDR3 loop is CASSGQGYSNEKLFF. The CDR3 nucleotides read TGTGCCAGCAGTGGACAGGGGTATTCTAATGAAAAACTGTTTTTT. V and J are TRBV28 and TRBJ1-4, with 9 bases identical to TRBD1. V gave up 5 bases and J gave up 3 bases; unmatched junction bases: 4. CDR1 and CDR2 (germline): MDHEN, SYDVKM. The CDR3 is made up of 15 amino acids.

Here the CDR3 reads CASNRGAGAANTGELFF. The CDR3 nucleotides read TGCGCCAGCAACAGGGGGGCAGGGGCCGCGAACACCGGGGAGCTGTTTTTT. The chain couples TRBV5-1 to TRBJ2-2; 8 bases fit TRBD1. In germline, CDR1 is SGHRS, CDR2 YFSETQ. Trimming took 6 bases from V and 0 from J; bases not matched to a gene: 10. The CDR3 consists of 17 residues.

This CDR3 reads CASSLGTSGGREQFF. Here the CDR3 DNA reads TGCGCCAGCAGCTTAGGGACTAGCGGGGGAAGGGAGCAGTTCTTC. The chain combines TRBV5-1 with TRBJ2-1, with 14 nucleotides matching TRBD2. The V and J ends lost 2 bases and 10 bases, in that order; junction bases with no gene match: 5. CDR1 and CDR2 (germline): SGHRS, YFSETQ. This CDR3 contains 15 residues.

Only one count was recorded for this clone. The CDR3 loop reads CASSLFGLTSGNTIYF. The CDR3 DNA reads TGTGCCAGCAGCTTATTTGGACTTACCTCTGGAAACACCATATATTTT. The rearrangement uses TRBV5-4 and TRBJ1-3; D is unclear. The CDR3 spans 16 residues. V was cut by 2 bases and J by 0 bases, with 12 bases left in between. Germline CDR1 SGHNT, CDR2 YYREEE (reference sequence).

This clone was detected once. This rearrangement joins TRBV9 to TRBJ1-1; perhaps TRBD1 as D (6 bases). The CDR3 extends over 14 amino acids. Trimming pared 2 bases from V and 1 base from J, leaving 9 bases between. Looked up from germline, CDR1 is SGDLS and CDR2 is YYNGEE. Here the CDR3 reads CASSVDSQNTEAFF. CDR3 sequence (DNA): TGTGCCAGCAGCGTGGACAGTCAGAACACTGAAGCTTTCTTT. The full variable domain, with the rest looked up from reference TRBV9 and TRBJ1-1, is DSGVTQTPKHLITATGQRVTLRCSPRSGDLSVYWYQQSLDQGLQFLIQYYNGEERAKGNILERFSAQQFPDLHSELNLSSLELGDSALYFCASSVDSQNTEAFFGQGTRLTVV.

The rearrangement joins TRBV7-9 to TRBJ1-2, with D uncertain. The CDR3 runs to 16 residues. V was trimmed by 4 bases and J by 4 bases, leaving 19 bases between them. Germline V gene data show CDR1 as SEHNR and CDR2 as FQNEAQ (reference sequence). CDR3 protein: CASSWGGGSGRYGYTF. The DNA for the CDR3 is TGTGCCAGCAGCTGGGGAGGTGGGTCAGGCCGCTATGGCTACACCTTC.

The chain is built from TRBV5-8 and TRBJ1-2; a weak D match, TRBD1 (6 bases). Trimming removed 5 bases from V and 8 bases from J, with 10 bases in between. Germline-derived CDR1 and CDR2 are SGHTS and YDEGEE. The CDR3 spans 11 residues. The chain's CDR3 is CASRLTGGYTF. The CDR3 DNA is TGTGCCAGCAGGTTGACAGGCGGCTACACCTTC.

The CDR3 is CASSRGQMNTEAFF. The CDR3 DNA follows: TGTGCCAGTAGTCGGGGACAGATGAACACTGAAGCTTTCTTT. The rearrangement uses TRBV19 and TRBJ1-1; 7 bases align to TRBD1. V lost 5 bases and J lost 0; bases outside the gene matches: 3. This CDR3 contains 14 residues. Germline V CDR1 and CDR2: LNHDA, SQIVND (reference sequence).

The J gene is TRBJ2-5, the V gene TRBV27, with 11 bases aligning to TRBD2. In germline, CDR1 is MNHEY, CDR2 SMNVEV (reference sequence). This CDR3 is built from 18 residues. V shed 4 bases and J 5 bases; nucleotides not matched to a gene: 15. CDR3 DNA sequence: TGTGCCAGCAGTTCCGCCATCCATAGCGGGGGGGCCCCCGAGACCCAGTACTTC. Translated, it gives CASSSAIHSGGAPETQYF.

The chain is built from TRBV5-5 and TRBJ2-5; the D is unclear. V lost 4 bases and J lost 1, with 17 bases in between. From germline, CDR1 is SGHKS and CDR2 YYEKEE (reference sequence). The CDR3 is made up of 16 amino acids. CDR3 nucleotide sequence: TGTGCCAGCAGCGTACCTTGGATGAGGTTCCAAGAGACCCAGTACTTC. Amino acids: CASSVPWMRFQETQYF.